This TCR beta chain is from a study of Graves' ophthalmopathy and Graves' hyperthyroidism. Whole-study results and caveats: Sensitivity of about 90% and specificity of about 77% were achieved when a 13-signature model separated ophthalmopathy from stable hyperthyroidism. Blood also contained most of the expanded thyroid clonotypes above 0.001 frequency.

From germline, CDR1 is SGHRS and CDR2 YFSETQ. The CDR3 sequence is 14 residues long. V was cut by 1 base and J by 2 bases, with 10 bases left in between. If patients had other autoimmune diseases, uncontrolled infections, pregnancy or lactation, they were excluded. Orbital computed tomography, thyroid ultrasound, TRAb, serum thyroxine and clinical symptoms formed the basis of diagnosis. As to this clonotype: No antigen is known for it.

Investigators amplified TCR beta CDR3 regions from RNA transcripts. An initial RT-PCR round employing HTBI primers preceded a second-round multiplex PCR. MiXCR, applied by TCRdb to the multiplex PCR reads, yields one record per CDR3 protein. The table has approximately 1.2 million distinct CDR3 sequences, roughly two fifths seen once. The sequence came from an adult man with Graves' hyperthyroidism. The sample consisted of peripheral blood or thyroid tissue (not recorded which). The chain joins TRBV5-1 to TRBJ2-7; a weak D match, TRBD2 (5 bases). The CDR3 loop reads CASSLRLAPYEQYF. CDR3 sequence (DNA): TGCGCCAGCAGCTTGAGGCTAGCCCCCTACGAGCAGTACTTC.